This record covers a single TCR beta chain. Its target is unknown. The PCR contained 60 Vbeta and 13 Jbeta primers. Measured with immunoSEQ multiplex PCR; TCRdb has only the in-frame clones, and not every one. The sample lists around 190,000 clones, around 80% occurring once. Germline lookup yields CDR1 SGDLS and CDR2 YYNGEE. The CDR3 contains 16 residues. V lost 0 bases and J lost 7, with 16 bases in between. The sample belongs to a study of cytomegalovirus exposure and HLA in healthy donors. Study-wide results and limits: A later look showed TCR association rates differing by HLA locus, highest for DRB1 and lowest for HLA-C. Further analysis was carried out later, and it showed several of the most significant clusters appearing linked to common viral pathogens. A later analysis found that most CMV-associated TCR beta chains appeared HLA-restricted.

Sequencing was done on a sample of PBMCs. The clonotype was recovered from a girl aged 2-9 years in good health and CMV-seropositive. The chain recombines TRBV9 with TRBJ1-4; no clear D. This chain's CDR3 is CASSVAGGEIGEKLFF. In DNA form, the CDR3 reads TGTGCCAGCAGCGTAGCGGGAGGAGAGATTGGTGAAAAACTGTTTTTT.